This T cell receptor (beta chain) comes out of a study of cytotoxic CD8 clonotypes in ibrutinib-treated CLL. Study-wide results and caveats: The study found clonality rose at ibrutinib response, then fell toward baseline at progression.

Germline assignment: CDR1 SGHDT and CDR2 YYEEEE. V was clipped by 0 bases and J by 9 bases; unmatched bases: 3. CDR3 length: 13 amino acids. Genomic DNA in a quantity of roughly 2.2 micrograms was derived from cryopreserved PBMCs for TCR beta libraries. The assay was immunoSEQ multiplex PCR, and TCRdb's table has in-frame clones only and misses some. The sample has approximately 45,000 clones, 69% seen once. Notes on this clone: What it binds is not known. The same CDR3 can be traced to other DNA sequences in this sample.

This clonotype was sampled from a human donor with chronic lymphocytic leukemia. The chain joins TRBV5-6 to TRBJ1-5; 7 nucleotides align to TRBD1. The input for sequencing was PBMCs, taken after 12 months of ibrutinib treatment. CDR3 amino acids: CASSLGQGRPQHF. Here the CDR3 DNA reads TGTGCCAGCAGCTTGGGACAGGGTCGGCCCCAGCATTTT.